This T cell receptor (beta chain) was sequenced for a study of CD8+CD57+ T cells in acquired aplastic anemia. Turning to the study itself: Each DNA sample taken from sorted CD4+ and CD8+ cells came to approximately 3 ug on average.

Patients chosen for sequencing had shown CD8+CD57+ cell expansion by flow cytometry. The template used for profiling TCR beta VDJ and CDR3 was genomic DNA. TCRdb reprocessed the reads via MiXCR and lists one record per CDR3 protein. The data show some 150,000 distinct CDR3 sequences, about 70% seen once. This clonotype was detected only a few times. Its antigen is not known. V lost 5 bases and J 5 bases, leaving 9 bases between the germline ends. Per germline, CDR1 SEHNR and CDR2 FQNEAQ (reference sequence). This CDR3 contains 12 residues. Study observations and caveats: Levels of CD8+ Simpson's diversity were not significantly distinct in patients versus controls.

This clonotype was obtained from a human donor with aplastic anemia. Sequenced: sorted CD4+, CD8+, or CD8+CD57+ T cells (not recorded which) from PBMCs. The V and J genes are TRBV7-9 and TRBJ2-5; D tentatively fits TRBD1 or TRBD2 (5 bases each). The CDR3 nucleotides are TGTGCCAGCAGCCGGGACGGGGAGACCCAGTACTTC. Encoded protein: CASSRDGETQYF.